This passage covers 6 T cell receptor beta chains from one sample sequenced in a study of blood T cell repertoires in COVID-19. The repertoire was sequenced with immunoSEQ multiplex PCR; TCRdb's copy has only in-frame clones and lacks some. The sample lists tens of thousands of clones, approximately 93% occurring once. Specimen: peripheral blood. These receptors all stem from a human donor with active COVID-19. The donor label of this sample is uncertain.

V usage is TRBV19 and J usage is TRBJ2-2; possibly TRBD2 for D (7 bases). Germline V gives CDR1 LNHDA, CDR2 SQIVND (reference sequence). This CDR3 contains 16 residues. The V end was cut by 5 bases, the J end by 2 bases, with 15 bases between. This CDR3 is CASSLGGAVNTGELFF. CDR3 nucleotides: TGTGCCAGTAGTTTGGGGGGGGCCGTTAACACCGGGGAGCTGTTTTTT.

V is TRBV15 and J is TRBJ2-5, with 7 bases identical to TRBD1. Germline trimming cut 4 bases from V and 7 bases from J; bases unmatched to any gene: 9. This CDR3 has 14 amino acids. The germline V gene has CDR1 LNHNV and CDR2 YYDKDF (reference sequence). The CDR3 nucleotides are TGTGCCACCAGCACCGGGACAGCTGAGGTGACCCAGTACTTC. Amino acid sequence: CATSTGTAEVTQYF.

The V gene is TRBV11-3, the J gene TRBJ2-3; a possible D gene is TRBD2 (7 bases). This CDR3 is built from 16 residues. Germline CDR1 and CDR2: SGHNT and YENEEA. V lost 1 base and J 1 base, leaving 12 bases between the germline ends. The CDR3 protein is CASSLGGGAGTDTQYF. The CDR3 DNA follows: TGTGCCAGCAGCTTAGGAGGGGGGGCGGGCACAGATACGCAGTATTTT.

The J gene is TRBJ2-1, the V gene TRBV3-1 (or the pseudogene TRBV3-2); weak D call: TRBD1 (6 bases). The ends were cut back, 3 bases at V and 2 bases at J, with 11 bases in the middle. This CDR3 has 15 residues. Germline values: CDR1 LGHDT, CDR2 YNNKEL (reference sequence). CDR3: CASSHGQFTYNEQFF. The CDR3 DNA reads TGTGCCAGCAGCCACGGACAGTTCACCTACAATGAGCAGTTCTTC.

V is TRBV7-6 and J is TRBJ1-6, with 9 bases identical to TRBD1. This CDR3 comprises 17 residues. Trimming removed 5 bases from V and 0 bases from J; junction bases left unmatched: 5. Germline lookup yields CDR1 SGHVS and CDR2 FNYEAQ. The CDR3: CASSRGQGSSYNSPLHF. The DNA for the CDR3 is TGTGCCAGCAGCAGGGGACAGGGTAGCTCCTATAATTCACCCCTCCACTTT.

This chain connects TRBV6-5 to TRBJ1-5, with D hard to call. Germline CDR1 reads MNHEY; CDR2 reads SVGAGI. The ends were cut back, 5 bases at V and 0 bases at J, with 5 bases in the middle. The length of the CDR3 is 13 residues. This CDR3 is CASSQDSNQPQHF. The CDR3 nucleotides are TGTGCCAGCAGTCAGGATAGCAATCAGCCCCAGCATTTT.